The 25 T cell receptor beta chains below all came from one sample that was sequenced in a study of OX40 agonist ivuxolimab in advanced cancers. Profiled with immunoSEQ multiplex PCR; TCRdb holds only in-frame clones, not every one. The sample has 35,000 or so clones, roughly 87% seen once. Source: CD4+ or CD8+ T cells sorted from blood, taken in a trial of the OX40 agonist ivuxolimab. Source of these receptors: an adult with an advanced solid tumor such as melanoma, head and neck, liver or kidney cancer.

The J gene is TRBJ2-3, the V gene TRBV7-8; D is tentatively TRBD1 or TRBD2 (6 bases each). CDR1 SGHVS and CDR2 FQNEAQ come from the germline V gene. The CDR3 totals 16 residues. Between the trimmed V and J ends, which lost 3 bases and 2 bases, there was a span of 15 bases. DNA for the CDR3: TGTGCCAGCAGCTTTCGGGGGCCGGGGTTCACAGATACGCAGTATTTT. Translation gives CASSFRGPGFTDTQYF.

This chain links TRBV27 with TRBJ2-7, with TRBD2 identical over 8 bases. The CDR3 is made up of 16 amino acids. Germline V gives CDR1 MNHEY, CDR2 SMNVEV (reference sequence). V shed 6 bases, J shed 7 bases, and the junction held 17 bases outside the gene matches. CDR3 protein: CASRLLGGDRPGEQYF. Here the CDR3 DNA reads TGTGCCAGCAGACTGCTCGGGGGGGACCGTCCTGGGGAGCAGTACTTC.

The chain joins TRBV7-2 to TRBJ2-1; 7 bases fit TRBD2. Trimming cost V 5 bases and J 2 bases; bases outside gene matches: 6. Germline CDR1 reads SGHTA; CDR2 reads FQGNSA. This CDR3 contains 15 residues. CDR3 in amino acids: CASSPGRRTYNEQFF. CDR3 DNA sequence: TGTGCCAGCAGCCCCGGGAGGCGGACCTACAATGAGCAGTTCTTC.

The chain couples TRBV5-4 to TRBJ1-5; D remains ambiguous. Trimming pared 3 bases from V and 9 bases from J, leaving 10 bases between. The CDR3 is made up of 12 amino acids. CDR1 and CDR2 from the germline V gene are SGHNT and YYREEE (reference sequence). The CDR3 sequence is CASSSDRGPQHF. The CDR3 nucleotides are TGTGCCAGCAGCTCCGACCGCGGGCCCCAGCATTTT. The full variable domain, in which reference TRBV5-4 and TRBJ1-5 provide the parts outside the CDR3, is ETGVTQSPTHLIKTRGQQVTLRCSSQSGHNTVSWYQQALGQGPQFIFQYYREEENGRGNFPPRFSGLQFPNYSSELNVNALELDDSALYLCASSSDRGPQHFGDGTRLSIL.

The rearrangement links TRBV18 to TRBJ2-1; 7 bases are shared with TRBD1. Per the germline V gene, CDR1 is KGHSH and CDR2 is LQKENI. The CDR3 sequence is 15 residues long. V was clipped by 0 bases and J by 4 bases; unmatched bases: 3. CDR3 DNA: TGTGCCAGCTCACCACCTGAACAGGGGTACAATGAGCAGTTCTTC. This encodes CASSPPEQGYNEQFF.

Here the CDR3 DNA reads TGCGCCAGCAGCACCCGGGACAGCGAGAATGAAAAACTGTTTTTT. Protein sequence: CASSTRDSENEKLFF. V usage is TRBV4-1 and J usage is TRBJ1-4, with 7 nucleotides matching TRBD1. Germline V gene sequence: CDR1 MGHRA, CDR2 YSYEKL. V shed 5 bases and J 5 bases; nucleotides not matched to a gene: 8. CDR3 length: 15 amino acids.

The chain carries TRBV12-5 and TRBJ2-2; D might be TRBD1 (6 bases). The CDR3 contains 17 residues. The ends were cut back, 0 bases at V and 3 bases at J, with 14 bases in the middle. From germline, CDR1 is LGHNT and CDR2 FRNRAP. This CDR3 reads CASGLVVGTPDTGELFF. The CDR3 DNA reads TGTGCTAGTGGTTTGGTCGTAGGGACACCCGACACCGGGGAGCTGTTTTTT.

This chain connects TRBV9 to TRBJ1-1; tentative D call: TRBD1 (6 bases). The germline CDR1 and CDR2 sequences are SGDLS and YYNGEE. There are 14 residues in the CDR3. Trimming took off 0 bases at V and 3 bases at J, with 9 bases between the two ends. In DNA, the CDR3 is TGTGCCAGCAGCGTAGCCAGGGGCGACACTGAAGCTTTCTTT. Protein: CASSVARGDTEAFF.

This chain uses TRBV29-1 with TRBJ2-1; 7 positions match TRBD2. The CDR3 contains 13 residues. The germline V gene has CDR1 SQVTM and CDR2 ANQGSEA. The CDR3 region is CSWGGISYNEQFF. CDR3 DNA: TGCAGTTGGGGGGGGATCTCCTACAATGAGCAGTTCTTC.

The rearrangement links TRBV6-5 to TRBJ2-7; TRBD2 is a possible D gene (6 bases). Trimming removed 6 bases from V and 3 bases from J, with 15 bases in between. The CDR3 runs to 14 residues. CDR1 and CDR2 (germline): MNHEY, SVGAGI. CDR3 coding DNA: TGTGCCAGCAGCTTGGGGGGTGAAGACTACGAGCAGTACTTC. Translated, it gives CASSLGGEDYEQYF.

The chain uses TRBV5-6 and TRBJ2-4, with D maybe TRBD1 (5 bases). Trimming removed 2 bases from V and 3 bases from J, with 9 bases in between. Germline values: CDR1 SGHDT, CDR2 YYEEEE. This CDR3 is 14 amino acids long. The DNA for the CDR3 is TGTGCCAGCAGCTTTCAGGGCGACAAAAACATTCAGTACTTC. Protein sequence: CASSFQGDKNIQYF.

The chain employs TRBV6-1 and TRBJ1-1; D perhaps matches TRBD1 (6 bases). V was pared by 3 bases and J by 11 bases, with 22 bases between. The CDR3 contains 15 residues. Germline loops: CDR1 MNHNS, CDR2 SASEGT. The CDR3 is CASSDWTESEQIAFF. The DNA of the CDR3 is TGTGCCAGCAGTGACTGGACAGAATCTGAACAAATTGCTTTCTTT.

The genes are TRBV7-3 and TRBJ2-3; 7 bases align to TRBD2. V trimming: 9 bases; J trimming: 0 bases; junction bases outside the gene matches: 6. Per germline, CDR1 SGHTA and CDR2 FQGTGA. The CDR3 is 14 residues long. The CDR3 here is CARSTSRSTDTQYF. The CDR3 region has the DNA TGTGCCAGGTCGACTAGCCGTAGCACAGATACGCAGTATTTT.

The chain combines TRBV4-1 with TRBJ2-3; the D gene is possibly TRBD1 (6 bases). The CDR3 contains 16 residues. Trimming removed 3 bases from V and 3 bases from J, with 16 bases in between. Per germline, CDR1 MGHRA and CDR2 YSYEKL. The CDR3 DNA sequence: TGCGCCAGCAGCCACCCCCCGGACAGAGCGACAGATACGCAGTATTTT. Its translation is CASSHPPDRATDTQYF.

The chain links TRBV27 to TRBJ1-4; D uncertain. Germline assignment: CDR1 MNHEY and CDR2 SMNVEV (reference sequence). V lost 7 bases and J 8 bases, leaving 17 bases between the germline ends. The CDR3 runs 14 residues. The CDR3 DNA is TGTGCCAGCAACCCAGTTTACGGTGGGGAAAAACTGTTTTTT. Amino acid sequence: CASNPVYGGEKLFF.

V and J are TRBV5-4 and TRBJ1-1, with D perhaps TRBD1 (6 bases). The germline V gene has CDR1 SGHNT and CDR2 YYREEE (reference sequence). V lost 0 bases and J 8 bases, leaving 11 bases between the germline ends. The CDR3 is 13 residues long. This CDR3 is CASSLGAGVEAFF. The DNA of the CDR3 is TGTGCCAGCAGCTTGGGGGCAGGGGTAGAAGCTTTCTTT.

This sequence joins TRBV5-6 and TRBJ1-6; D gene unclear. Per germline, CDR1 SGHDT and CDR2 YYEEEE. Deletions cut 2 bases from V and 10 bases from J, with 7 bases between. The CDR3 runs 12 residues. CDR3 sequence reads: CASSFFNSPLHF. CDR3 nucleotide sequence: TGTGCCAGCAGCTTTTTCAACTCACCCCTCCACTTT.

The chain is built from TRBV12-5 and TRBJ1-1, with a possible D match to TRBD1 (6 bases). Germline V gene data show CDR1 as LGHNT and CDR2 as FRNRAP. The V end lost 0 bases, the J end lost 1 base, and 12 bases lay between the germline ends. The CDR3 length is 16 residues. CDR3 in DNA: TGTGCTAGTGGTTTGGTACTCTCAGGGGCGAACACTGAAGCTTTCTTT. Encoded protein: CASGLVLSGANTEAFF.

The chain has TRBV19 and TRBJ2-7; no clear D. Trimming removed 3 bases at V and 2 bases at J, with 14 bases between. CDR3 length: 15 residues. In germline, CDR1 is LNHDA, CDR2 SQIVND (reference sequence). The CDR3 is CASSIGPRLTYEQYF. CDR3 sequence (DNA): TGTGCCAGTAGTATTGGCCCCAGGCTAACCTACGAGCAGTACTTC.

This chain uses TRBV6-5 with TRBJ2-3; D remains ambiguous. Germline CDR1 MNHEY, CDR2 SVGAGI. The V end was cut by 2 bases, the J end by 3 bases, with 9 bases between. The CDR3 extends over 14 amino acids. CDR3 sequence reads: CASSYSLGTDTQYF. DNA for the CDR3: TGTGCCAGCAGTTACAGCCTGGGAACAGATACGCAGTATTTT.

J is TRBJ1-6 and V is TRBV13; D is unresolved. The V end lost 4 bases, the J end lost 14 bases, and 15 bases lay between the germline ends. Germline CDR1 PRHDT, CDR2 FYEKMQ (reference sequence). This CDR3 spans 13 amino acids. The CDR3: CASSYSLELTLHF. The CDR3 DNA reads as TGTGCCAGCAGCTACTCATTAGAACTCACCCTCCACTTT.

A few counts support this clone. The gene calls are TRBV6-4 and TRBJ2-1, with 9 bases lining up with TRBD1. This CDR3 spans 12 amino acids. Germline V gene data show CDR1 as MRHNA and CDR2 as SNTAGT. J was trimmed by 9 bases and V by 6 bases; bases with no gene match: 3. This CDR3 is CASRGTGFEQFF. CDR3 bases: TGTGCCAGCAGGGGGACAGGGTTTGAGCAGTTCTTC.

In its sample, this clone was seen once. CDR3 sequence (DNA): TGTGCCAGCAGCTTTACAGGGAATCAGCCCCAGCATTTT. It codes for CASSFTGNQPQHF. The V gene is TRBV5-6, the J gene TRBJ1-5; D possibly corresponds to TRBD1 (6 bases). V was cut by 2 bases and J by 4 bases, with 7 bases left in between. The germline CDR1 and CDR2 sequences are SGHDT and YYEEEE. This CDR3 is 13 amino acids long. Full variable domain (rest looked up from reference TRBV5-6 and TRBJ1-5): DAGVTQSPTHLIKTRGQQVTLRCSPKSGHDTVSWYQQALGQGPQFIFQYYEEEERQRGNFPDRFSGHQFPNYSSELNVNALLLGDSALYLCASSFTGNQPQHFGDGTRLSIL.

This clone has a single count. The rearrangement links TRBV5-1 to TRBJ1-1; 12 nucleotides match TRBD1. J was trimmed by 6 bases and V by 4 bases; bases with no gene match: 13. Germline V CDR1 and CDR2: SGHRS, YFSETQ. This CDR3 is built from 17 residues. The CDR3 reads CASSPGTGGASRAEAFF. CDR3 bases: TGCGCCAGCAGCCCCGGGACAGGGGGCGCGAGTCGAGCTGAAGCTTTCTTT.

This sequence joins TRBV18 and TRBJ1-4; D may be TRBD1 (5 bases). The length of the CDR3 is 16 residues. CDR1 KGHSH and CDR2 LQKENI come from the germline V gene. With 3 bases removed from V and 4 bases from J, the gap between germline ends came to 15 bases. Here the CDR3 reads CASSPKGHTINEKLFF. The CDR3 coding sequence is TGTGCCAGCTCACCTAAAGGACATACGATTAATGAAAAACTGTTTTTT.